This record covers a single T cell receptor beta chain. This clonotype was observed a few times. Its target antigen remains unknown. No clone much larger than this one lies a single base away; base qualities are absent. Sequencing relied on an Illumina NovaSeq 6000. TCRalpha and TCRbeta cDNA libraries were built by 5'RACE with constant-segment primers, adding sample barcodes and unique molecular identifiers. Trizol reagent was used to extract RNA from every sample. Library amplification was performed in two PCR steps, and a second sample barcode and Illumina TruSeq adapters were introduced in the second step. Sequencing of libraries was performed on an Illumina NovaSeq with 2 x 150 bp paired-end reads. Per the source publication's procedure: The reads were demultiplexed and collapsed into UMI-guided consensus sequences using migec v1.2.7. Using mixcr v2.1.11, UMI consensuses were aligned to TRA and TRB V and J templates and then assembled into clonotypes. Expanded or contracted clonotypes were those called significant by both edgeR and NoisET, with noise models trained on biological replicates. For edgeR calls, the thresholds were a false discovery rate-adjusted p below 0.01 and a log2 fold-change of 1. As an exploratory analysis of dynamics, max-normalized trajectories of the 1000 most abundant clonotypes were examined by PCA with hierarchical clustering. Separately sequenced CD4+ and CD8+ repertoires were used to assign a CD4 or CD8 phenotype to each responding clone. TCRdb ran its own pipeline on the public reads, namely fastp trimming at Q25 and MiXCR clone calling, and kept in-frame beta chains. Rows with a matching CDR3 protein are joined into one entry that keeps the most common DNA and genes. These V and J calls are TCRdb output, not the study's own analysis. The sample profile shows around 320,000 distinct CDR3 sequences; just under 20% of them were found once. Together, the top ten hold roughly 21% of the sample.

The data were taken from a study of T-cell memory formation after mild COVID-19 (dated by TCRdb to the early 2020s). In terms of the full investigation: TCR sequence clusters from the two donors were found to be largely donor specific. The cohort was made up of two young adult volunteers, one female and one male, who were previously healthy. In a couple of donors, T-cell clones that expanded and contracted after mild COVID-19 were tracked by sequencing TCRalpha and TCRbeta repertoires over time. General study outcomes and caveats: The detection of some responding clones in pre-infection memory suggests that pre-existing cross-reactive memory T cells joined the SARS-CoV-2 response. Contracting CD4+ clones turned up mainly in the CM and EM memory subsets, whereas EMRA was where CD8+ clones were enriched. Only two mild cases were covered by the study, and larger cohorts that include severe cases with pre-infection samples were considered necessary. Clones contracting from day 15 to 85 had balanced CD4/CD8 phenotypes, while a second wave expanding from day 15 to 37 was biased towards CD4+. The second-wave clones that peaked on day 37 were not confirmed to be SARS-CoV-2 specific.

PBMCs were isolated by Ficoll-Paque density gradient centrifugation. According to the germline V gene, CDR1 reads ENHRY and CDR2 reads SYGVKD. The CDR3 has 14 amino acids, counting the end cysteine and phenylalanine. Just CDR3 DNA is preserved here, 42 bases in frame from base 1. V is pared back by 2 bases and J by 7 bases, with 11 bases lying between the germline termini. The chain couples TRBV10-3 to TRBJ2-2, and possibly TRBD2, on 5 matching bases. The receptor was isolated from a man younger than 35 who had mild COVID-19 (a few samples of this study predate the infection). The sample titles of this study are shuffled in the database, so cell type and time point are left out; the donor was told from shared clones. The sample consisted of PBMCs or a T cell subset sorted from them (not recorded which). This receptor has the CDR3 CAISEGPGFGELFF. The DNA sequence reads TGTGCCATCAGTGAGGGTCCGGGATTCGGGGAGCTGTTTTTT.